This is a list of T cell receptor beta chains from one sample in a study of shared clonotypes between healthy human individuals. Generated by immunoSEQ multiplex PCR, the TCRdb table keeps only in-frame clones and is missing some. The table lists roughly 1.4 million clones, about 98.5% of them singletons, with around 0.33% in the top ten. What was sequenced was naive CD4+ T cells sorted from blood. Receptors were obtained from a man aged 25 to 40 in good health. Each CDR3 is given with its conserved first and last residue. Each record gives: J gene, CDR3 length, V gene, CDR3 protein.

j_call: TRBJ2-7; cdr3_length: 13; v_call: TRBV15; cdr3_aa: CATSSNRDYEQYF
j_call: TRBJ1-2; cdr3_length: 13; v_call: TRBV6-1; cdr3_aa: CASRGTATYGYTF
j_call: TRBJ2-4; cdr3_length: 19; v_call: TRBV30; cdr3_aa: CAWSVHLEGGSLAKNIQYF
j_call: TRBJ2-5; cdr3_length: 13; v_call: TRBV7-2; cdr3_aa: CASRGQAQGTQYF
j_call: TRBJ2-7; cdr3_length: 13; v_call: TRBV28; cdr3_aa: CAITPGVSYEQYF
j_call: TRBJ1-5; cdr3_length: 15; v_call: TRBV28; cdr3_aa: CASSTPWGSNQPQHF
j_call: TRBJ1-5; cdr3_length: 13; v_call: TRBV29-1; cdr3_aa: CSVTRGLNQPQHF
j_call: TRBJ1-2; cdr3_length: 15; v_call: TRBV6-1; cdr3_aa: CATATGTANKYGYTF
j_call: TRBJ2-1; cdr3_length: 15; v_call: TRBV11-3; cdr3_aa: CASSLETTGPQEQFF
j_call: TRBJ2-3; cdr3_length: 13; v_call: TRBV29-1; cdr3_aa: CSVETVATDTQYF
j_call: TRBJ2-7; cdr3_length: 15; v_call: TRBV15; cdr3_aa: CATSIGLAGAYEQYF
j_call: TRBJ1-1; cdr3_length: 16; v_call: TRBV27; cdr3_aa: CASAVGGAGPGTEAFF
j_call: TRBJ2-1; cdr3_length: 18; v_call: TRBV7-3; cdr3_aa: CASSSTSGLAGPEVEQFF